This section outlines one T cell receptor beta chain sequence together with its context. TEMRA cells were FACS-enriched, while CD8+ and CD4+ T cells were negatively isolated. These data originate in a study of CD8 T cells in Susac syndrome. RNA in amounts of about 0.5 to 1 ug was reverse transcribed with random hexamers. An immunoSEQ multiplex PCR generated amplified TCR beta CDR3 products spanning 54 Vbeta and 13 Jbeta. One entry per CDR3 protein, called by TCRdb with MiXCR from the immunoSEQ multiplex PCR reads. The sample gives about 130,000 distinct CDR3 sequences, about 93% of which show up once; under 0.095% is in the top ten. The receptor was derived from a human donor in good health. The material sequenced was CD4+ T cells from PBMCs.

The CDR3 is CASSPGLAGEGEQYF. CDR3 nucleotide sequence: TGCGCCAGCAGCCCCGGACTAGCGGGAGAGGGCGAGCAGTACTTC. The rearrangement uses TRBV5-1 and TRBJ2-7; 13 nucleotides line up with TRBD2. In germline, CDR1 is SGHRS, CDR2 YFSETQ. There are 15 residues in the CDR3. Unmatched junction bases numbered 7, after V lost 4 bases and J lost 6 bases.